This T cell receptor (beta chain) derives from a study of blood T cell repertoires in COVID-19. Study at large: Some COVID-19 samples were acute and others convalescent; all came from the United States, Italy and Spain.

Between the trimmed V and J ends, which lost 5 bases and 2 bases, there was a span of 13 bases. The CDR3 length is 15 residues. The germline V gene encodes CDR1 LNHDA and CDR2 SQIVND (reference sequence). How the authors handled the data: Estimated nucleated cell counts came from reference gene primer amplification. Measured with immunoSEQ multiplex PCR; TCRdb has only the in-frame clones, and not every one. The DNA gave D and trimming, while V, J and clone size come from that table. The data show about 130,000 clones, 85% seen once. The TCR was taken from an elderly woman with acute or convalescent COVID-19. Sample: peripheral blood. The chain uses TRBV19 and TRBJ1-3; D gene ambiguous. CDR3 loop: CASSLNREAGNTIYF. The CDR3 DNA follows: TGTGCCAGTAGTCTTAACCGGGAGGCTGGAAACACCATATATTTT.